A single sample is the source of the 30 T cell receptor beta chains below, sequenced in a study of T cell responses to AZD1222 COVID-19 vaccine. TCRdb's table, derived via immunoSEQ multiplex PCR, lists solely in-frame clones and lacks some. The sample lists around 150,000 clones, roughly 90% occurring once. Sequences were derived from peripheral blood, sampled on day 0 of AZD1222 vaccination. The source of these receptors is an adult in good health.

The V gene is TRBV7-8, the J gene TRBJ1-5; 7 nucleotides match TRBD1. The CDR3 covers 18 residues. V was pared by 5 bases and J by 0 bases, with 13 bases of the junction left unmatched. The germline V gene has CDR1 SGHVS and CDR2 FQNEAQ. The CDR3 DNA reads TGTGCCAGCAGCCAACAGGGGCCGGCCCCATATAGCAATCAGCCCCAGCATTTT. This translates into CASSQQGPAPYSNQPQHF.

The CDR3 nucleotides are TGTGCCAGCAGTTTCTTTGGGGGGAGGGCTCCCGAGACCCAGTACTTC. Protein product: CASSFFGGRAPETQYF. The chain employs TRBV28 and TRBJ2-5; 7 nucleotides agree with TRBD2. CDR1 MDHEN and CDR2 SYDVKM come from the germline V gene. V shed 3 bases and J 5 bases; nucleotides not matched to a gene: 12. CDR3 length: 16 amino acids.

The rearrangement joins TRBV7-6 to TRBJ1-1; TRBD1 is a possible D gene (6 bases). The ends were cut back, 5 bases at V and 5 bases at J, with 21 bases in the middle. Per the germline V gene, CDR1 is SGHVS and CDR2 is FNYEAQ. The CDR3 covers 16 residues. CDR3: CASSPGGGRGWTEAFF. The CDR3 DNA reads as TGTGCCAGCAGCCCGGGTGGGGGCAGAGGTTGGACTGAAGCTTTCTTT.

The V and J genes are TRBV18 and TRBJ2-2, with D maybe TRBD2 (6 bases). The CDR3 totals 17 residues. V dropped 2 bases and J dropped 4 bases, with 17 bases sitting between them. Germline V gene sequence: CDR1 KGHSH, CDR2 LQKENI. In nucleotides, the CDR3 is TGTGCCAGCTCACCATTTAGGAGGGGAACGAGCACCGGGGAGCTGTTTTTT. Translation gives CASSPFRRGTSTGELFF.

The genes are TRBV19 and TRBJ2-1, with 14 bases fitting TRBD2. This CDR3 is 19 amino acids long. Germline V CDR1 and CDR2: LNHDA, SQIVND (reference sequence). V dropped 3 bases and J dropped 0; count of bases not matched to a gene: 7. The CDR3 DNA reads as TGTGCCAGTAGTATCGGGACTAGCGGGAGTAGGGGCTCCTACAATGAGCAGTTCTTC. This codes for CASSIGTSGSRGSYNEQFF. Complete variable domain (other parts from reference TRBV19 and TRBJ2-1): DGGITQSPKYLFRKEGQNVTLSCEQNLNHDAMYWYRQDPGQGLRLIYYSQIVNDFQKGDIAEGYSVSREKKESFPLTVTSAQKNPTAFYLCASSIGTSGSRGSYNEQFFGPGTRLTVL.

This chain joins TRBV28 and TRBJ2-7, with D perhaps given as TRBD1 or TRBD2 (5 bases each). CDR1 is MDHEN, CDR2 SYDVKM, per germline. The length of the CDR3 is 18 residues. V dropped 3 bases and J dropped 0 bases, with 21 bases sitting between them. This chain's CDR3 is CASSFLRKGSILSYEQYF. For the CDR3, the DNA is TGTGCCAGCAGTTTCCTGAGAAAGGGGAGTATCCTCTCCTACGAGCAGTACTTC. The complete variable domain, with remaining parts taken from reference TRBV28 and TRBJ2-7, reads DVKVTQSSRYLVKRTGEKVFLECVQDMDHENMFWYRQDPGLGLRLIYFSYDVKMKEKGDIPEGYSVSREKKERFSLILESASTNQTSMYLCASSFLRKGSILSYEQYFGPGTRLTVT.

The chain is built from TRBV7-6 and TRBJ1-1; TRBD1 aligns across 7 bases. This CDR3 region has 15 residues. The trim removed 5 bases at V and 0 bases at J, leaving 6 bases unmatched. Germline-derived CDR1 and CDR2 are SGHVS and FNYEAQ. In DNA form, the CDR3 reads TGTGCCAGCAGCCCGGACAGGCGCATGAACACTGAAGCTTTCTTT. This codes for CASSPDRRMNTEAFF.

The rearrangement links TRBV6-4 to TRBJ2-2; D possibly matches TRBD1 or TRBD2 (6 bases each). Trimming removed 2 bases from V and 0 bases from J, with 7 bases in between. The length of the CDR3 is 15 residues. The germline V gene encodes CDR1 MRHNA and CDR2 SNTAGT. The CDR3 spells CASSDRGANTGELFF. The CDR3 nucleotides are TGTGCCAGCAGTGACAGGGGGGCGAACACCGGGGAGCTGTTTTTT.

The chain is built from TRBV27 and TRBJ1-1; unclear D gene. V gave up 6 bases and J gave up 7 bases, with 12 bases separating them. The CDR3 extends over 12 amino acids. Per germline, CDR1 MNHEY and CDR2 SMNVEV (reference sequence). CDR3 nucleotides: TGTGCCAGCAGCCCGGGCGCGAATGAAGCTTTCTTT. Its protein is CASSPGANEAFF.

The J gene is TRBJ1-6, the V gene TRBV3-1 (or the pseudogene TRBV3-2), with D maybe TRBD1 (5 bases). Germline-derived CDR1 and CDR2 are LGHDT and YNNKEL (reference sequence). This CDR3 has 15 residues. V shed 4 bases and J shed 7 bases, with 14 bases lying between them. The CDR3 region is CASSPNGGGNSPLHF. The CDR3 nucleotides are TGTGCCAGCAGCCCCAATGGGGGGGGAAATTCACCCCTCCACTTT.

The chain couples TRBV7-2 to TRBJ2-4; 8 nucleotides agree with TRBD2. CDR3 length: 17 residues. Germline V gene sequence: CDR1 SGHTA, CDR2 FQGNSA. The V and J ends lost 2 bases and 6 bases, in that order; junction bases with no gene match: 12. CDR3 sequence: CASSLTKPGRGGNIQYF. The DNA of the CDR3 is TGTGCCAGCAGCTTAACAAAGCCCGGTCGGGGGGGAAACATTCAGTACTTC. The full variable domain, its missing parts supplied by reference TRBV7-2 and TRBJ2-4, is GAGVSQSPSNKVTEKGKDVELRCDPISGHTALYWYRQSLGQGLEFLIYFQGNSAPDKSGLPSDRFSAERTGGSVSTLTIQRTQQEDSAVYLCASSLTKPGRGGNIQYFGAGTRLSVL.

This clone was seen once. This rearrangement joins TRBV16 to TRBJ1-5; no clear D. CDR1 is KGHSY and CDR2 is FQNENV in the germline V gene. CDR3 length: 17 amino acids. Trimming left V 1 base short and J 5 bases short, with 18 bases between. The CDR3 is CASSQFERSGIDQPQHF. In DNA form, the CDR3 reads TGTGCCAGCAGCCAATTTGAAAGGAGTGGGATAGATCAGCCCCAGCATTTT.

The genes are TRBV7-6 and TRBJ2-6; D ambiguous. CDR3 length: 15 residues. Germline CDR1 SGHVS, CDR2 FNYEAQ. Trimming removed 1 base from V and 2 bases from J, with 6 bases in between. The CDR3 reads CASSLGKAGANVLTF. The CDR3 DNA is TGTGCCAGCAGCTTAGGTAAAGCTGGGGCCAACGTCCTGACTTTC.

V is TRBV6-4 and J is TRBJ2-1, with 9 bases that match TRBD2. CDR1 is MRHNA, CDR2 SNTAGT, per germline. CDR3 length: 14 residues. V gave up 3 bases and J gave up 3 bases; unmatched junction bases: 0. CDR3 sequence: CASSERGGYNEQFF. In DNA, the CDR3 is TGTGCCAGCAGTGAGCGGGGGGGCTACAATGAGCAGTTCTTC.

The chain links TRBV27 to TRBJ1-5; a weak D match, TRBD1 (6 bases). Germline lookup yields CDR1 MNHEY and CDR2 SMNVEV (reference sequence). The V and J ends lost 5 bases and 5 bases respectively, with 16 bases between them. The CDR3 runs 15 residues. The CDR3 protein is CASSGIRGTDQPQHF. The CDR3 DNA sequence: TGTGCCAGCAGTGGTATCAGGGGTACGGATCAGCCCCAGCATTTT.

The V and J genes are TRBV5-4 and TRBJ2-1; TRBD2 aligns across 8 bases. Germline V gene lookup returns CDR1 SGHNT and CDR2 YYREEE (reference sequence). There are 18 residues in the CDR3. The J segment lost 1 base and the V segment lost 3 bases, leaving 12 bases of the junction unmatched. CDR3 region: CASSSPRLATNSYNEQFF. As DNA, the CDR3 is TGTGCCAGCAGCTCCCCCCGACTAGCGACAAATTCCTACAATGAGCAGTTCTTC.

This chain uses TRBV6-6 with TRBJ1-1; no definite D call. Germline V gives CDR1 MNHNY, CDR2 SVGAGI (reference sequence). This CDR3 contains 15 residues. V dropped 8 bases and J dropped 7 bases, with 23 bases sitting between them. CDR3 DNA: TGTGCCAGCCCCCCTCGGGGAGGGATCGATAATGAAGCTTTCTTT. It translates to CASPPRGGIDNEAFF.

V gene TRBV25-1 combines with J gene TRBJ1-2, with TRBD1 matching over 10 bases. With V trimmed by 8 bases and J by 4 bases, 7 bases remained unmatched. The CDR3 extends over 14 amino acids. Germline V gene data show CDR1 as MGHDK and CDR2 as SYGVNS. The CDR3: CASRRGQGFYGYTF. In DNA, the CDR3 is TGTGCCAGCCGAAGGGGACAGGGGTTCTATGGCTACACCTTC.

This clone has just one count. V gene TRBV28 combines with J gene TRBJ1-2; D call uncertain. This CDR3 region has 12 residues. Germline V lookup: CDR1 MDHEN, CDR2 SYDVKM. CDR3 nucleotides: TGTGCTGTATCAGAGATTAACTATGGCTACACCTTC. It is translated as CAVSEINYGYTF.

The V call is TRBV6-2 or TRBV6-3, the J call TRBJ1-1, with D perhaps TRBD1 (6 bases). CDR1 and CDR2 (germline): MNHEY, SVGEGT. With 4 bases removed from V and 0 bases from J, the gap between germline ends came to 12 bases. CDR3 length: 15 amino acids. CDR3 protein: CASSSHRDLNTEAFF. The CDR3 DNA reads as TGTGCCAGCAGTTCCCACAGGGATCTGAACACTGAAGCTTTCTTT.

This clone was found once. A read error may produce the germline difference seen at one junction end. This rearrangement joins TRBV27 to TRBJ1-5; a weak D match, TRBD1 (6 bases). In germline, CDR1 is MNHEY, CDR2 SMNVEV (reference sequence). The CDR3 length is 14 residues. The CDR3 spells CASSLLGGRQPQHF. The CDR3 region has the DNA TGTGCCAGCAGCTTATTAGGGGGGCGACAGCCCCAGCATTTT.

This rearrangement joins TRBV7-2 to TRBJ1-2, with 7 bases aligning to TRBD1. The germline V gene encodes CDR1 SGHTA and CDR2 FQGNSA. This CDR3 is built from 15 residues. The V and J ends lost 1 base and 8 bases, in that order; junction bases with no gene match: 10. The CDR3 DNA is TGTGCCAGCAGCTTAGTTTCGACAGGGAGGGAAGGCTACACCTTC. Amino acid sequence: CASSLVSTGREGYTF.

The chain carries TRBV11-2 and TRBJ1-1, with TRBD1 identical over 7 bases. The CDR3 loop spans 15 amino acids. V lost 5 bases to trimming and J lost 2 bases; unmatched junction nucleotides: 8. CDR1 and CDR2 from the germline V gene are SGHAT and FQNNGV. CDR3 region: CASSGRQGFNTEAFF. Written as DNA, the CDR3 is TGTGCCAGCAGCGGAAGACAGGGTTTCAACACTGAAGCTTTCTTT.

The chain uses TRBV6-5 and TRBJ1-1; a weak D match, TRBD1 (6 bases). The germline gives CDR1 MNHEY, CDR2 SVGAGI. CDR3 length equals 13 residues. V dropped 7 bases and J dropped 5 bases, with 14 bases sitting between them. CDR3 DNA: TGTGCCAGCAATACAGGGATACGGACTGAAGCTTTCTTT. Translation gives CASNTGIRTEAFF.

This chain joins TRBV7-2 and TRBJ1-3; D is perhaps TRBD1 (6 bases). The CDR3 length is 17 residues. The V end lost 5 bases, the J end lost 0 bases, and 17 bases lay between the germline ends. The germline gives CDR1 SGHTA, CDR2 FQGNSA. Here the CDR3 reads CASSNHPGHLSGNTIYF. In nucleotides, the CDR3 is TGTGCCAGCAGCAACCACCCGGGACACCTCTCTGGAAACACCATATATTTT.

CDR3 sequence: CASSINRIHSSYEQYF. The DNA of the CDR3 is TGTGCCAGCAGCATAAATAGGATTCATAGCTCCTACGAGCAGTACTTC. V is TRBV21-1 and J is TRBJ2-7. TRBV21-1 is designated a pseudogene. The CDR3 is 16 amino acids.

The V and J genes are TRBV5-4 and TRBJ1-1, with D hard to call. The length of the CDR3 is 13 residues. The germline V and J ends were trimmed by 2 bases and 4 bases, with 9 bases remaining between them. Germline CDR1 reads SGHNT; CDR2 reads YYREEE (reference sequence). CDR3 nucleotides: TGTGCCAGCAGCTTCTATCGGGGCACTGAAGCTTTCTTT. It codes for CASSFYRGTEAFF.

This chain connects TRBV4-2 to TRBJ2-1; 9 positions agree with TRBD1. CDR3 length: 17 amino acids. Germline V gives CDR1 LGHNA, CDR2 YNFKEQ. With V trimmed by 4 bases and J by 6 bases, 13 bases remained unmatched. CDR3 in amino acids: CASSPAPRGQGSNEQFF. The CDR3 DNA reads TGTGCCAGCAGCCCTGCCCCCCGGGGACAGGGTAGCAATGAGCAGTTCTTC.

The chain couples TRBV9 to TRBJ2-1; 11 nucleotides line up with TRBD2. After removal of 0 bases from V and 7 bases from J, the junction contained 12 bases not matched to a gene. The CDR3 sequence is 18 residues long. CDR1 is SGDLS and CDR2 is YYNGEE in the germline V gene. CDR3 protein: CASSVAISGRALSNEQFF. In DNA form, the CDR3 reads TGTGCCAGCAGCGTAGCTATTAGCGGGAGGGCCCTTTCGAATGAGCAGTTCTTC.

The CDR3 nucleotides read TGTGCCAGTAGTATAGGACAGGTCTCTGGAAACACCATATATTTT. Translation: CASSIGQVSGNTIYF. J is TRBJ1-3 and V is TRBV19; possible D gene TRBD1, 6 bases. The length of the CDR3 is 15 residues. V was shortened by 1 base and J by 0 bases, with 7 bases between the two germline ends. The germline CDR1 and CDR2 sequences are LNHDA and SQIVND (reference sequence).